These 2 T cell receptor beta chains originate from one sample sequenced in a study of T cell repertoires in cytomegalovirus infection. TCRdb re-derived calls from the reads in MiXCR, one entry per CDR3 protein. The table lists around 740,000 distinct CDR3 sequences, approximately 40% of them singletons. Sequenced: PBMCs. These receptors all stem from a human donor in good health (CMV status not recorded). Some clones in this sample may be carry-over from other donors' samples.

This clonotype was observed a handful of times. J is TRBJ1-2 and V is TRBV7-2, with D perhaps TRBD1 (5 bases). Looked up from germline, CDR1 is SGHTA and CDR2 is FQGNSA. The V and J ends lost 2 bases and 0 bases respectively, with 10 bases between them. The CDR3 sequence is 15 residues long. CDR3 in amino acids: CASSLIWGANYGYTF. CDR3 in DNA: TGTGCCAGCAGCTTAATTTGGGGGGCTAACTATGGCTACACCTTC.

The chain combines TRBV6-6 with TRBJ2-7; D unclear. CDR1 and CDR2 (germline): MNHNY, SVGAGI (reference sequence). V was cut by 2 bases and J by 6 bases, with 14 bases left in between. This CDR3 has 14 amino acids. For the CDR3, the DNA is TGTGCCAGCAGTTACCTGAGCCGTATCTCCGAGCAGTACTTC. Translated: CASSYLSRISEQYF.